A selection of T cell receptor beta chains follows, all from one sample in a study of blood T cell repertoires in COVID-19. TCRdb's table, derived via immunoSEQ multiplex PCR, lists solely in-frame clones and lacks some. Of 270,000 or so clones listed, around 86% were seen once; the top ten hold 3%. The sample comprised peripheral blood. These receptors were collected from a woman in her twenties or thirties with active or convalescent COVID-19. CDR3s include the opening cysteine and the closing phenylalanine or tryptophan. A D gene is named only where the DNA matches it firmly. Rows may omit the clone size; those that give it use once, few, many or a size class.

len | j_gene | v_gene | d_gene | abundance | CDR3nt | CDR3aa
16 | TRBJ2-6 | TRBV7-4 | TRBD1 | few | TGTGCCAGTTCGGGGGACAGGGGCTCTGGGGCCAACGTCCTGACTTTC | CASSGDRGSGANVLTF
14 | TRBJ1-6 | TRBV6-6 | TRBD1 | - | TGTGCCAGCAGTTACCGGGACAGGAATTCACCCCTCCACTTT | CASSYRDRNSPLHF
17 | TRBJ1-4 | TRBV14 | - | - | TGTGCCAGCAGCCCCAGGATAGGTACAGGCGAGGATGAAAAACTGTTTTTT | CASSPRIGTGEDEKLFF
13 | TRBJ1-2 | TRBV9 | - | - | TGTGCCAGCAGCGTATCCAGGGTCGGGGGCTACACCTTC | CASSVSRVGGYTF
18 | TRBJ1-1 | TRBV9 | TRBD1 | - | TGTGCCAGCACCTTAATTAAGCGGACAGGGGTTATCGGGGCTGAAGCTTTCTTT | CASTLIKRTGVIGAEAFF
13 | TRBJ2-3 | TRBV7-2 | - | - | TGTGCCAGCAGCCCCCCTAGCGCAGATACGCAGTATTTT | CASSPPSADTQYF
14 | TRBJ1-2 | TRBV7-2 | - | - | TGTGCCAGCAGTTACACGAGAATGACTGATGGCTACACCTTC | CASSYTRMTDGYTF
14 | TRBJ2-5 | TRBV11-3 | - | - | TGTGCCAGCGGGGTTCAGGGCGCTCAAGAGACCCAGTACTTC | CASGVQGAQETQYF
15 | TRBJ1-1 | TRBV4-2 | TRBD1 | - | TGTGCCAGCAGCCAAAAGCCAGGGGGGAGCACTGAAGCTTTCTTT | CASSQKPGGSTEAFF
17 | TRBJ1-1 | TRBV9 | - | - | TGTGCCAGCAGCGGGGGCCCCCAGGTCACCATGAACACTGAAGCTTTCTTT | CASSGGPQVTMNTEAFF
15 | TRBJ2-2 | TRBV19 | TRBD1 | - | TGTGCCAGTATTCCCGGGACAGTTAACACCGGGGAGCTGTTTTTT | CASIPGTVNTGELFF
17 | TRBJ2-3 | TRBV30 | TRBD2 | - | TGTGCCTGGAGTGGTTGGAATAGCGGGGGGACCACAGATACGCAGTATTTT | CAWSGWNSGGTTDTQYF
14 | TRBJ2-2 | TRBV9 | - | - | TGTGCCAGCAGCGTTTCCGGGGACACCGGGGAGCTGTTTTTT | CASSVSGDTGELFF
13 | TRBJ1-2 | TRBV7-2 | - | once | TGTGCCAGCAGGATTGGACAGCTCTATGGCTACACCTTC | CASRIGQLYGYTF
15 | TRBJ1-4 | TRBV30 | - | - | TGTGCCTGGAGTGAAATAGGGGGTTGGGATGAAAAACTGTTTTTT | CAWSEIGGWDEKLFF
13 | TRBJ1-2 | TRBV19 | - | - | TGTGCCAGTAGTATGGGCGGGAACTATGGCTACACCTTC | CASSMGGNYGYTF
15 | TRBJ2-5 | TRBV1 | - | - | TGCACCAGCAGCCAATATGCCATGGGGCGAGAGACCCAGTACTTC | CTSSQYAMGRETQYF
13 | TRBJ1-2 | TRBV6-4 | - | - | TGTGCCAGCAGTGTTTCAGGGATGGGTGGCTACACCTTC | CASSVSGMGGYTF
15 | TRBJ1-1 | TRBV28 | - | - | TGTGCCAGCAGTTCCCCCCCGGGAGGGTACACTGAAGCTTTCTTT | CASSSPPGGYTEAFF
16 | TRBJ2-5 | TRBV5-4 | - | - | TGTGCCAGCAGCCCAGGGTACTGGGCTGACCAAGAGACCCAGTACTTC | CASSPGYWADQETQYF
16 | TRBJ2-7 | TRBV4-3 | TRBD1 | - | TGCGCCAGCAGCCAAGAAGGGGACAGGGAGGCTAGCTTCCAGTACTTC | CASSQEGDREASFQYF
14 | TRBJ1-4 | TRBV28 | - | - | TGTGCCAGCAGTTTACAGGGTTACCGAGGAAAACTGTTTTTT | CASSLQGYRGKLFF
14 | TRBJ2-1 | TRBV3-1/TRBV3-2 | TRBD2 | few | TGTGCCAGCAGCTTAACAGCGGGGGTCAATGAGCAGTTCTTC | CASSLTAGVNEQFF
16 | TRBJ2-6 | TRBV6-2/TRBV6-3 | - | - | TGTGCCAGCAGTGTCCGGGACACGTGGGGGGCCAACGTCCTGACTTTC | CASSVRDTWGANVLTF
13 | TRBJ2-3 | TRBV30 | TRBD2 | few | TGTGCCCGGGCGGGGGGTACCACAGATACGCAGTATTTT | CARAGGTTDTQYF
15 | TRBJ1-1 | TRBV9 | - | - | TGTGCCAGCAGCTCCCGGTTGGGGGCAGGGACTGAAGCTTTCTTT | CASSSRLGAGTEAFF
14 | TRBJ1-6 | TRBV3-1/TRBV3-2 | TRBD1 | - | TGTGCCAGCAGCCACCAGGGGGCGCGATCACCCCTCCACTTT | CASSHQGARSPLHF
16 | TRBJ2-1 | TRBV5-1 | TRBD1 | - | TGCGCCAGCAGTCCCATCCCAGGGGGCGCCTACAATGAGCAGTTCTTC | CASSPIPGGAYNEQFF
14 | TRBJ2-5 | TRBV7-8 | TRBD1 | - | TGTGCCAGCAGCGGCCGGGACAGGGGAGAGACCCAGTACTTC | CASSGRDRGETQYF
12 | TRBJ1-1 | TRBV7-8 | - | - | TGTGCCAGCAGCAGAGACAGGTTTGAAGCTTTCTTT | CASSRDRFEAFF
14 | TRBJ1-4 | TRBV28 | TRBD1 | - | TGTGCCAGCACCCCGGACAGGGTAAATGAAAAACTGTTTTTT | CASTPDRVNEKLFF